A single sample gave rise to the 8 T cell receptor beta chains below, sequenced in a study of Ad26.COV2.S vaccination and SARS-CoV-2 variants (dated by TCRdb to the early 2020s). Libraries were constructed by the immunoSEQ multiplex PCR assay. Imported from immuneACCESS, the table was reduced by TCRdb to in-frame sequences with V and J called. These copies leave out some clones; in studies compared against another copy, an unresolved V gene accounts for under half, and the cause of the remainder is not known. The sample table lists around 340,000 clones, around 90% of them with a count of one. The top ten constitute around 6.6% of the sample. The sample's treatment or condition label, decoded: about 20 received Ad26.COV2.S at low or high dose, single or two shots; about 5 received placebo; per-sample allocation not given. For vaccine and placebo recipients, repertoires were sequenced using samples collected on day 63 after the first injection.

The input for sequencing was peripheral blood, taken in a trial of Ad26.COV2.S vaccine versus placebo. The receptors derive from a person aged 18-60 years who received the Ad26.COV2.S COVID-19 vaccine or a placebo.

The J gene is TRBJ1-5, the V gene TRBV7-9; D is ambiguous. Germline V gene sequence: CDR1 SEHNR, CDR2 FQNEAQ (reference sequence). V dropped 9 bases and J dropped 1 base, with 13 bases sitting between them. The CDR3 covers 14 residues. The CDR3 spells CASSLSVSNQPQHF. The CDR3 DNA is TGTGCCAGTTCCCTCAGTGTGAGCAATCAGCCCCAGCATTTT.

The chain couples TRBV6-6 to TRBJ1-1; D possibly corresponds to TRBD1 (6 bases). Germline CDR1 is MNHNY and CDR2 is SVGAGI (reference sequence). The CDR3 covers 15 residues. V was cut by 0 bases and J by 5 bases, with 13 bases left in between. CDR3 nucleotide sequence: TGTGCCAGCAGTTACTCGGGCCCCCAGGGGACTGAAGCTTTCTTT. Its translation is CASSYSGPQGTEAFF.

V gene TRBV24-1 combines with J gene TRBJ2-1, with TRBD2 matching 11 bases. Germline V lookup: CDR1 KGHDR, CDR2 SFDVKD. This CDR3 spans 16 amino acids. V lost 4 bases, J lost 0 bases, and 1 base stayed unmatched. CDR3 protein: CATSETSGSSYNEQFF. CDR3 DNA: TGTGCCACCAGTGAAACTAGCGGGAGCTCCTACAATGAGCAGTTCTTC.

This chain links TRBV5-1 with TRBJ2-5; TRBD2 is a possible D gene (5 bases). V gave up 3 bases and J gave up 7 bases, with 25 bases separating them. The CDR3 has 17 residues. The germline gives CDR1 SGHRS, CDR2 YFSETQ. The CDR3 sequence: CASSSIGKGSVPGTQYF. The DNA of the CDR3 is TGCGCCAGCAGCTCTATAGGGAAGGGTAGCGTTCCGGGGACCCAGTACTTC.

The chain has TRBV23-1 and TRBJ2-7; the D gene could be TRBD1 or TRBD2 (7 bases each). TRBV23-1 is reported as an ORF; its role is uncertain. Trimming took off 7 bases at V and 5 bases at J, with 24 bases between the two ends. There are 16 residues in the CDR3. CDR3 loop: CASTCGTAREGDEQYF. The CDR3 DNA sequence: TGCGCCAGCACCTGTGGGACAGCCAGGGAGGGGGACGAGCAGTACTTC.

This rearrangement joins TRBV11-1 to TRBJ1-4; unclear D gene. Germline CDR1 reads SGHAT; CDR2 reads FQDESV (reference sequence). This CDR3 is built from 13 residues. Trimming cost V 3 bases and J 1 base, with 3 bases left between them. Here the CDR3 reads CASSFGTNEKLFF. DNA of the CDR3: TGTGCCAGCAGCTTTGGAACTAATGAAAAACTGTTTTTT.

The chain uses TRBV2 and TRBJ2-7, with D unclear. The CDR3 is 12 residues long. CDR1 is SNHLY and CDR2 is FYNNEI in the germline V gene. The V and J ends lost 6 bases and 0 bases respectively, with 6 bases between them. CDR3 residues: CASRVNSYEQYF. The CDR3 DNA is TGTGCCAGCAGGGTAAACTCCTACGAGCAGTACTTC.

CDR3 nucleotides: TGCGCCAGCAGCTTGGCACGGACTAGCGGGAGTTACAGCTCCTACGAGCAGTACTTC. Protein: CASSLARTSGSYSSYEQYF. This rearrangement joins TRBV5-1 to TRBJ2-7; TRBD2 matches at 13 bases. This CDR3 contains 19 residues. V shed 0 bases, J shed 0 bases, and the junction held 9 bases outside the gene matches. Germline V gene sequence: CDR1 SGHRS, CDR2 YFSETQ. Supplemented by reference TRBV5-1 and TRBJ2-7, the full variable domain reads KAGVTQTPRYLIKTRGQQVTLSCSPISGHRSVSWYQQTPGQGLQFLFEYFSETQRNKGNFPGRFSGRQFSNSRSEMNVSTLELGDSALYLCASSLARTSGSYSSYEQYFGPGTRLTVT.